These T cell receptor beta chains were read from a single sample in a study of cytomegalovirus exposure and HLA in healthy donors. Assay used: immunoSEQ multiplex PCR; TCRdb lists only in-frame clones, some missing. The repertoire includes around 99,000 clones, 60% to 80% of them detected once, and roughly 3% sits in the top ten. The sequenced material came from PBMCs. All receptors come from a man between 40 and 49 years old in good health and CMV-seronegative. Each CDR3 is given with its conserved first and last residue. The D gene is left open where the match is weak. Where a row states a size, it is once, few, many or the class of an expanded clone; other rows omit it.

TRBJ1-2 | TRBV28 | TRBD1 | - | 14 | CASSFQDRRWGYTF | TGTGCCAGCAGTTTCCAGGACAGGCGCTGGGGCTACACCTTC
TRBJ2-5 | TRBV15 | - | - | 15 | CATSRAPSEQETQYF | TGTGCCACCAGCAGAGCGCCTAGCGAACAAGAGACCCAGTACTTC
TRBJ2-5 | TRBV5-6 | - | - | 13 | CASTNLGQETQYF | TGTGCCAGCACAAATCTAGGCCAAGAGACCCAGTACTTC
TRBJ1-2 | TRBV27 | TRBD1 | - | 15 | CASSPGPDRDLGYTF | TGTGCCAGCAGTCCAGGACCGGACAGGGATCTTGGCTACACCTTC
TRBJ1-2 | TRBV10-3 | - | - | 17 | CAISNDRIESPNYGYTF | TGTGCCATCAGTAATGACAGGATAGAATCTCCTAACTATGGCTACACCTTC
TRBJ2-3 | TRBV19 | - | - | 15 | CASSISGTKGDTQYF | TGTGCCAGTAGTATATCCGGGACAAAAGGGGATACGCAGTATTTT
TRBJ1-6 | TRBV6-5 | - | - | 13 | CASSYLGGSPLHF | TGTGCCAGCAGTTATCTGGGGGGATCACCCCTCCACTTT
TRBJ2-1 | TRBV6-5 | TRBD1 | - | 15 | CASSRQGAGVNEQFF | TGTGCCAGCAGTCGACAGGGGGCAGGCGTCAATGAGCAGTTCTTC
TRBJ2-7 | TRBV11-2 | - | - | 15 | CASSLGAGTTYEQYF | TGTGCCAGCAGCTTAGGCGCCGGGACAACCTACGAGCAGTACTTC
TRBJ1-4 | TRBV7-9 | TRBD1 | once | 16 | CASSLGDRARNEKLFF | TGTGCCAGCAGCTTGGGCGACAGGGCCCGGAATGAAAAACTGTTTTTT
TRBJ2-1 | TRBV29-1 | TRBD2 | - | 14 | CSVLPSGPSGEQFF | TGCAGCGTTCTGCCTAGCGGGCCGTCAGGTGAGCAGTTCTTC
TRBJ1-2 | TRBV2 | TRBD1 | - | 14 | CASSEIDRVVGYTF | TGTGCCAGCAGTGAAATTGACAGGGTGGTGGGCTACACCTTC
TRBJ2-1 | TRBV2 | TRBD2 | - | 16 | CASRGGGRTSYNEQFF | TGTGCCAGCAGGGGTGGCGGGAGGACCTCCTACAATGAGCAGTTCTTC
TRBJ2-7 | TRBV13 | TRBD1 | - | 15 | CASSVRDRGTYEQYF | TGTGCCAGCAGCGTTCGGGACAGGGGAACCTACGAGCAGTACTTC
TRBJ2-7 | TRBV5-1 | TRBD1 | - | 15 | CASSAGTGERHEQYF | TGCGCCAGCAGCGCGGGGACAGGGGAGCGCCACGAGCAGTACTTC
TRBJ2-7 | TRBV2 | TRBD1 | - | 12 | CASTWDRGEQYF | TGTGCCAGCACGTGGGACAGGGGCGAGCAGTACTTC
TRBJ2-2 | TRBV4-2 | TRBD2 | - | 17 | CASSQTQRDLNTGELFF | TGTGCCAGCAGCCAGACGCAGCGGGACCTGAACACCGGGGAGCTGTTTTTT
TRBJ1-2 | TRBV6-1 | TRBD1 | - | 15 | CASSEAQGRTYGYTF | TGTGCCAGCAGTGAAGCACAGGGGAGAACCTATGGCTACACCTTC
TRBJ1-3 | TRBV4-2 | TRBD1 | - | 15 | CASSQGTGAGNTIYF | TGTGCCAGCAGCCAAGGGACAGGGGCTGGAAACACCATATATTTT
TRBJ2-1 | TRBV2 | - | - | 11 | CASTSAHEQFF | TGTGCCAGCACTAGCGCGCATGAGCAGTTCTTC
TRBJ1-5 | TRBV28 | TRBD1 | - | 15 | CASSDGQVYNQPQHF | TGTGCCAGCAGCGACGGACAGGTTTACAATCAGCCCCAGCATTTT
TRBJ1-2 | TRBV30 | TRBD1 | - | 12 | CARGQGAHGYTF | TGTGCCCGGGGACAGGGGGCACATGGCTACACCTTC
TRBJ2-3 | TRBV5-1 | - | - | 14 | CASSPDLPRDTQYF | TGCGCCAGCAGTCCGGACTTACCCAGAGATACGCAGTATTTT
TRBJ2-1 | TRBV15 | TRBD2 | - | 17 | CATSRDLASGIYNEQFF | TGTGCCACCAGCAGAGATCTGGCTAGCGGGATCTACAATGAGCAGTTCTTC
TRBJ1-1 | TRBV21-1 | - | - | 15 | CASSKDLGVNTEAFF | TGTGCCAGTAGCAAAGACTTGGGCGTGAACACTGAAGCTTTCTTT
TRBJ2-3 | TRBV10-3 | TRBD2 | - | 16 | CAISESTGGSTDTQYF | TGTGCCATCAGTGAGTCGACGGGGGGAAGCACAGATACGCAGTATTTT
TRBJ2-3 | TRBV14 | - | once | 15 | CASSQEQRATDTQYF | TGTGCCAGCAGCCAAGAACAGCGGGCGACAGATACGCAGTATTTT